This T cell receptor beta chain is from a study of chemoradiotherapy in HPV16-positive cancers. Study summary: Candidate HPV-specific clones and shared TCR motifs came from two HPV16-positive patients. Study outcomes and limitations: Better recurrence-free survival went with HPV-responsive T-cell expansion in HPV16-positive patients. During treatment, candidate HPV-specific clones and E7-related motifs expanded in tumor.

The CDR3 contains 16 residues. Germline V gene lookup returns CDR1 MNHEY and CDR2 SMNVEV (reference sequence). Trimming cost V 6 bases and J 0 bases, with 15 bases left between them. In regard to this clone: Antigen specificity is unknown.

Repertoires were generated with immunoSEQ multiplex PCR, while TCRdb's copy carries only in-frame clones and drops some. The sample shows around 19,000 clones, roughly 90% of them seen only once. J is TRBJ1-5 and V is TRBV27, with D perhaps matching TRBD1 (5 bases). The sequenced sample was blood, obtained from a patient who underwent chemoradiotherapy. The sequence came from a human donor with HPV-associated anogenital cancer. As DNA, the CDR3 is TGTGCCAGCAGCCCTACTACAAGGGGTAGCAATCAGCCCCAGCATTTT. It specifies CASSPTTRGSNQPQHF.